A selection of T cell receptor beta chains follows, all from one sample in a study of identifying expanded T cells in peripheral blood. Only in-frame clones appear in the TCRdb table, and some are missing; sequencing was by immunoSEQ multiplex PCR. This repertoire shows about 130,000 clones, 65% to 90% found once; its top ten account for 8.4%. Input material: blood. Source of these receptors: a person aged 18 to 69 in good health. The CDR3 runs from the conserved cysteine through the conserved F or W. The D gene is left open where the match is weak. Clone size is not always given. Where it is, it says once, few, many or a class for expanded clones.

V gene,J gene,clone size,D gene,CDR3 protein
TRBV6-1,TRBJ1-2,NA,NA,CASSESRTNYGYTF
TRBV5-1,TRBJ2-2,NA,TRBD1,CASSFGTGHTGELFF
TRBV7-2,TRBJ2-3,NA,TRBD2,CASSRVGGSGTPDTQYF
TRBV19,TRBJ1-2,few,NA,CASSPESKPLNYGYTF
TRBV7-2,TRBJ2-7,once,NA,CASSNNVSRTSSYEQYF
TRBV4-2,TRBJ1-2,NA,NA,CASTPAAHQNYGYTF
TRBV5-1,TRBJ2-7,NA,NA,CASSASTQLEQYF
TRBV6-5,TRBJ1-5,NA,NA,CASSYSLYEPQHF
TRBV7-9,TRBJ2-5,NA,NA,CASSPGTYQETQYF
TRBV5-6,TRBJ1-2,once,NA,CASSPLGALNYGYTF
TRBV28,TRBJ2-7,NA,NA,CASSSSGTIYEQYF
TRBV28,TRBJ2-4,NA,NA,CASAPAKNIQYF
TRBV9,TRBJ2-7,NA,NA,CASSVGMGTDYEQYF
TRBV5-1,TRBJ2-3,NA,TRBD2,CASSPSPAGGSTDTQYF
TRBV4-2,TRBJ2-1,once,NA,CASSQDRREQFF
TRBV7-9,TRBJ1-1,NA,NA,CASSSLAAVEAFF
TRBV20-1,TRBJ2-5,few,NA,CSASIQETQYF
TRBV19,TRBJ2-2,once,NA,CASSFSGNTGELFF
TRBV5-6,TRBJ1-5,NA,TRBD1,CASSYWDRVRQPQHF
TRBV29-1,TRBJ2-3,NA,NA,CSVVGQGFIGTQYF
TRBV7-6,TRBJ2-1,NA,TRBD1,CASSLFGQGNEQFF
TRBV10-3,TRBJ1-1,many,TRBD1,CAISSGTGNTEAFF
TRBV7-9,TRBJ1-5,NA,NA,CASSLGQPDQPQHF
TRBV18,TRBJ1-2,few,NA,CASSPPNHYGYTF
TRBV7-6,TRBJ2-7,NA,NA,CASSLELGEQYF
TRBV4-1,TRBJ1-3,NA,NA,CASSQVGPNTIYF
TRBV6-6,TRBJ2-1,NA,NA,CASSYSGRWSYNEQFF
TRBV27,TRBJ2-3,NA,TRBD2,CASNRGGGPEDTQYF
TRBV7-9,TRBJ1-1,NA,TRBD1,CASSLRDRNTEAFF
TRBV7-8,TRBJ1-1,NA,NA,CASSLVSKNTEAFF
TRBV4-1,TRBJ2-7,NA,NA,CASSQDIDDEQYF
TRBV28,TRBJ2-2,NA,TRBD1,CASSSRGPGELFF
TRBV7-9,TRBJ1-1,NA,NA,CASSLGEPNTEAFF
TRBV6-5,TRBJ1-1,NA,TRBD1,CASRQGWVTEAFF
TRBV18,TRBJ2-3,NA,TRBD2,CASSSLAGDTQYF
TRBV6-6,TRBJ2-7,NA,NA,CASSYRVSYEQYF
TRBV28,TRBJ1-2,NA,NA,CASSPQTELANYGYTF
TRBV19,TRBJ2-2,NA,NA,CASSVSPTGELFF
TRBV5-1,TRBJ2-1,NA,TRBD2,CATGRQGRGEQFF
TRBV10-2,TRBJ2-1,NA,NA,CASSESGRGGYDNEQFF
TRBV9,TRBJ2-1,once,TRBD2,CASSPSTSGLYNEQFF
TRBV6-5,TRBJ1-3,NA,NA,CATTKGRISGNTIYF
TRBV28,TRBJ2-7,NA,TRBD2,CASGESGGRGYEQYF
TRBV7-9,TRBJ2-7,NA,NA,CASSIPVQGEQYF
TRBV7-8,TRBJ1-4,NA,TRBD1,CASRKYQGAGEKLFF
TRBV28,TRBJ1-1,NA,NA,CASSLWATENTEAFF
TRBV5-4,TRBJ1-2,few,NA,CASSFPTGTTGYTF
TRBV19,TRBJ1-4,NA,TRBD1,CVEDRHNEKLFF
TRBV29-1,TRBJ1-3,NA,TRBD1,CSVDPDRGSGNTIYF
TRBV7-8,TRBJ1-5,NA,NA,CASSGGAGLGDSNQPQHF
TRBV6-1,TRBJ2-1,NA,NA,CASSVGRWGNEQFF
TRBV6-4,TRBJ1-5,NA,NA,CASSEQYSNQPQHF
TRBV10-3,TRBJ2-5,NA,NA,CAISDQGRKETQYF
TRBV5-4,TRBJ1-4,NA,TRBD1,CASSSGQWEKLFF